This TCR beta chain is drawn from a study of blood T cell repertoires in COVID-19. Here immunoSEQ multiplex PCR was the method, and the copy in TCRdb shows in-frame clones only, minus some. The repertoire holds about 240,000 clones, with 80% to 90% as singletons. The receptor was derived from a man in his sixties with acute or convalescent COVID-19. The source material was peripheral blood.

CDR3 nucleotides: TGTGCCAGCAGTTTGAGGGAAAATCAGCCCCAGCATTTT. Its protein is CASSLRENQPQHF. The chain couples TRBV12-3 or TRBV12-4 to TRBJ1-5; D is undetermined. This CDR3 has 13 residues. V was pared by 3 bases and J by 4 bases, with 7 bases between.